The 14 T cell receptor beta chains below were found in one sample sequenced in a study of shared clonotypes between healthy human individuals. Libraries were prepared by immunoSEQ multiplex PCR; TCRdb keeps only in-frame clonotypes and omits some of them. The sample holds 450,000 to 500,000 clones, roughly 85% seen once. Sequenced: PBMCs. These receptors came from a woman aged 40 to 49 in good health. Some clones in this sample may be carry-over from other donors' samples.

The rearrangement uses TRBV7-2 and TRBJ1-1; tentatively, D is TRBD1 (5 bases). V was clipped by 1 base and J by 1 base, with 10 bases between them. This CDR3 is built from 15 residues. Germline V gene data show CDR1 as SGHTA and CDR2 as FQGNSA. This chain's CDR3 is CASSLESGPNTEAFF. The CDR3 coding sequence is TGTGCCAGCAGCTTAGAGTCAGGGCCGAACACTGAAGCTTTCTTT.

The chain links TRBV12-5 to TRBJ1-5; the match to TRBD1 covers 7 bases. V lost 7 bases to trimming and J lost 5 bases; unmatched junction nucleotides: 5. The CDR3 runs 13 residues. Germline V gene sequence: CDR1 LGHNT, CDR2 FRNRAP. CDR3 DNA sequence: TGTGCTAGTGCTAGGGGGCGGGATCAGCCCCAGCATTTT. This translates into CASARGRDQPQHF.

The rearrangement joins TRBV11-2 to TRBJ2-5, with TRBD1 matching 8 bases. The CDR3 extends over 15 amino acids. With V trimmed by 1 base and J by 3 bases, 4 bases remained unmatched. CDR1 SGHAT and CDR2 FQNNGV come from the germline V gene. For the CDR3, the DNA is TGTGCCAGCAGCTTAGGCCCGACAGGGGAAGAGACCCAGTACTTC. Protein: CASSLGPTGEETQYF.

V usage is TRBV21-1 and J usage is TRBJ2-1; the table names TRBD1, a call not compared with the DNA. TRBV21-1 is designated a pseudogene. This CDR3 is 17 amino acids long. CDR3 in amino acids: CASSKGRGQGHYNEQFF. CDR3 bases: TGTGCCAGCAGCAAAGGAAGGGGACAGGGGCATTACAATGAGCAGTTCTTC.

The J gene is TRBJ2-5, the V gene TRBV29-1, with 9 bases aligning to TRBD1. The DNA matches TRBJ2-7 better at its end, which makes the J call doubtful. Per the germline V gene, CDR1 is SQVTM and CDR2 is ANQGSEA. The CDR3 totals 12 residues. Written as DNA, the CDR3 is TGCAGCGTTGTGACAGGGGGCTACGAGCAGTACTTC. Protein sequence: CSVVTGGYEQYF.

This chain links TRBV13 with TRBJ2-5; D is undetermined. CDR1 is PRHDT and CDR2 is FYEKMQ in the germline V gene (reference sequence). The CDR3 covers 14 residues. Trimming took 6 bases from V and 5 from J, leaving 16 bases between them. The CDR3 DNA sequence: TGTGCCAGCAGAACAAGACTGGTTCGGGAGACCCAGTACTTC. Encoded protein: CASRTRLVRETQYF.

This clone has only one observation. This chain links TRBV11-2 with TRBJ2-7; D gene unclear. V lost 0 bases and J lost 7, with 13 bases in between. Germline V gene lookup returns CDR1 SGHAT and CDR2 FQNNGV. The CDR3 consists of 14 residues. CDR3 amino acids: CASSLDRASEEQYF. CDR3 bases: TGTGCCAGCAGCTTAGATCGGGCAAGTGAAGAGCAGTACTTC. Supplemented by reference TRBV11-2 and TRBJ2-7, the full variable domain reads EAGVAQSPRYKIIEKRQSVAFWCNPISGHATLYWYQQILGQGPKLLIQFQNNGVVDDSQLPKDRFSAERLKGVDSTLKIQPAKLEDSAVYLCASSLDRASEEQYFGPGTRLTVT.

The CDR3 DNA follows: TGTGCCAGCAGCCGCTTCGGGCTAGCGGGATCCCAAGAGACCCAGTACTTC. This gives the protein CASSRFGLAGSQETQYF. The genes are TRBV5-4 and TRBJ2-5; 9 nucleotides line up with TRBD2. CDR3 size: 17 residues. Germline values: CDR1 SGHNT, CDR2 YYREEE (reference sequence). Trimming took 4 bases from V and 1 from J; bases not matched to a gene: 11.

On this clone: Other DNA sequences from this sample encode an identical CDR3 as well. The chain links TRBV19 to TRBJ1-5; D may be TRBD1 (5 bases). Trimming stripped 6 bases from V and 2 bases from J, with 11 bases between. There are 14 residues in the CDR3. CDR1 and CDR2 (germline): LNHDA, SQIVND (reference sequence). This CDR3 reads CASSGGGGNQPQHF. The CDR3 nucleotides are TGTGCCAGTAGCGGGGGGGGTGGCAATCAGCCCCAGCATTTT.

This clone has more than one count but fewer than ten. The CDR3 here is CASSRTGAQMNTEAFF. Written as DNA, the CDR3 is TGTGCCAGCAGCCGAACAGGGGCCCAAATGAACACTGAAGCTTTCTTT. The chain couples TRBV9 to TRBJ1-1; 7 nucleotides align to TRBD1. V lost 4 bases and J lost 0; bases outside the gene matches: 9. There are 16 residues in the CDR3. Per germline, CDR1 SGDLS and CDR2 YYNGEE.

This clone has a single count. One junction end does not reproduce the germline sequence, and a read error may be involved. The V and J genes are TRBV7-7 and TRBJ2-2, with D uncertain. The germline CDR1 and CDR2 sequences are SSHAT and FNYEAQ (reference sequence). CDR3 length: 15 residues. For the CDR3, the DNA is TGTGCTAGCAGCTTACATCCTGGTGACACCGGGGAGCTGTTTTTT. It is translated as CASSLHPGDTGELFF.

This clone was seen a few times. The genes are TRBV19 and TRBJ1-2; tentative D call: TRBD1 (5 bases). Trimming cost V 3 bases and J 2 bases, with 13 bases left between them. Germline V CDR1 and CDR2: LNHDA, SQIVND (reference sequence). This CDR3 spans 15 amino acids. CDR3: CASSIPAGKNYGYTF. CDR3 nucleotide sequence: TGTGCCAGTAGTATTCCGGCAGGGAAAAACTATGGCTACACCTTC. Using reference TRBV19 and TRBJ1-2 for the parts outside the CDR3, the full variable domain is DGGITQSPKYLFRKEGQNVTLSCEQNLNHDAMYWYRQDPGQGLRLIYYSQIVNDFQKGDIAEGYSVSREKKESFPLTVTSAQKNPTAFYLCASSIPAGKNYGYTFGSGTRLTVV.

The V gene is TRBV10-3, the J gene TRBJ1-1; possibly TRBD1 for D (5 bases). This CDR3 has 14 amino acids. Germline V gives CDR1 ENHRY, CDR2 SYGVKD. The V end lost 0 bases, the J end lost 11 bases, and 16 bases lay between the germline ends. The CDR3 loop is CAISESTGETGAFF. DNA of the CDR3: TGTGCCATCAGTGAGTCAACAGGCGAGACCGGTGCTTTCTTT.

This clone showed up just a few times. The chain recombines TRBV7-9 with TRBJ2-1, with D perhaps matching TRBD2 (6 bases). The length of the CDR3 is 16 residues. CDR1 SEHNR and CDR2 FQNEAQ come from the germline V gene (reference sequence). Trimming left V 4 bases short and J 1 base short, with 14 bases between. CDR3 in DNA: TGTGCCAGCAGCTCCGGGAGCTACGGATCCTACAATGAGCAGTTCTTC. Translated, it gives CASSSGSYGSYNEQFF.